A single sample gave rise to the 16 T cell receptor beta chains below, sequenced in a study of blood T cell repertoires in COVID-19. Sequencing was performed with immunoSEQ multiplex PCR; in TCRdb, only in-frame clones are kept and a portion is missing. The table has roughly 57,000 clones, more than 85% seen once. Material for sequencing was peripheral blood. The receptors come from a human donor in a cohort sampled during active COVID-19.

This chain connects TRBV3-1 (or the pseudogene TRBV3-2) to TRBJ2-2, with D tentatively TRBD1 (5 bases). Germline lookup yields CDR1 LGHDT and CDR2 YNNKEL (reference sequence). CDR3 length: 16 amino acids. V dropped 4 bases and J dropped 1 base, with 13 bases sitting between them. The chain's CDR3 is CASSLSGWENTGELFF. DNA of the CDR3: TGTGCCAGCAGCCTTTCAGGGTGGGAGAACACCGGGGAGCTGTTTTTT.

The chain joins TRBV5-6 to TRBJ1-3, with D perhaps matching TRBD1 (5 bases). The CDR3 runs to 14 residues. CDR1 SGHDT and CDR2 YYEEEE come from the germline V gene. Trimming left V 0 bases short and J 4 bases short, with 8 bases between. CDR3 protein: CASSLEGVGNTIYF. DNA of the CDR3: TGTGCCAGCAGCTTGGAAGGGGTCGGAAACACCATATATTTT.

The chain recombines TRBV18 with TRBJ1-1, with 12 positions matching TRBD1. Germline assignment: CDR1 KGHSH and CDR2 LQKENI. After removal of 2 bases from V and 5 bases from J, the junction contained 6 bases not matched to a gene. This CDR3 has 16 amino acids. CDR3 coding DNA: TGTGCCAGCTCACCAAGGGGACAGGGGGCATGGACTGAAGCTTTCTTT. Protein sequence: CASSPRGQGAWTEAFF. The full variable domain, with the rest looked up from reference TRBV18 and TRBJ1-1, is NAGVMQNPRHLVRRRGQEARLRCSPMKGHSHVYWYRQLPEEGLKFMVYLQKENIIDESGMPKERFSAEFPKEGPSILRIQQVVRGDSAAYFCASSPRGQGAWTEAFFGQGTRLTVV.

The chain employs TRBV15 and TRBJ1-4; D is uncertain. Germline V gives CDR1 LNHNV, CDR2 YYDKDF (reference sequence). CDR3 length: 16 residues. V was pared by 3 bases and J by 7 bases, with 18 bases between. This chain's CDR3 is CATSRSPTAYGEKLFF. The CDR3, as DNA: TGTGCCACCAGCAGGAGCCCCACCGCCTATGGTGAAAAACTGTTTTTT.

The J gene is TRBJ2-7, the V gene TRBV14, with unresolved D. V was trimmed by 4 bases and J by 0 bases, leaving 4 bases between them. CDR1 SGHDN and CDR2 FVKESK come from the germline V gene. The CDR3 consists of 12 residues. CDR3 sequence: CASSLSSYEQYF. The CDR3 region has the DNA TGTGCCAGCAGCCTCAGCTCCTACGAGCAGTACTTC.

This clone was counted a single time. The V gene is TRBV6-5, the J gene TRBJ1-5; D is perhaps TRBD1 (6 bases). The CDR3 contains 15 residues. With 8 bases removed from V and 3 bases from J, the gap between germline ends came to 17 bases. Germline V gene data show CDR1 as MNHEY and CDR2 as SVGAGI. The CDR3 protein is CASSNTGKVNQPQHF. For the CDR3, the DNA is TGTGCCAGCTCCAATACAGGGAAGGTCAATCAGCCCCAGCATTTT.

The chain joins TRBV14 to TRBJ1-1; D is unresolved. In germline, CDR1 is SGHDN, CDR2 FVKESK. The CDR3 runs 13 residues. V gave up 4 bases and J gave up 0 bases, with 6 bases separating them. The DNA of the CDR3 is TGTGCCAGCAGCCCTTCTATGAACACTGAAGCTTTCTTT. This translates into CASSPSMNTEAFF. The variable domain in full, completed from reference TRBV14 and TRBJ1-1, reads EAGVTQFPSHSVIEKGQTVTLRCDPISGHDNLYWYRRVMGKEIKFLLHFVKESKQDESGMPNNRFLAERTGGTYSTLKVQPAELEDSGVYFCASSPSMNTEAFFGQGTRLTVV.

The CDR3 nucleotides read TGTGCCAGCAAACTGTCAGCGGGCCCCTACAATGAGCAGTTCTTC. This encodes CASKLSAGPYNEQFF. The genes are TRBV14 and TRBJ2-1, with TRBD2 as a possible D gene (6 bases). The germline V and J ends were trimmed by 7 bases and 2 bases, with 15 bases remaining between them. In germline, CDR1 is SGHDN, CDR2 FVKESK. The CDR3 has 15 residues.

V gene TRBV7-2 combines with J gene TRBJ2-3, with 7 bases aligning to TRBD1. The germline gives CDR1 SGHTA, CDR2 FQGNSA. The trim removed 4 bases at V and 5 bases at J, leaving 3 bases unmatched. The length of the CDR3 is 13 residues. The CDR3 DNA reads as TGTGCCAGCAGCTCCAACAGGGGAGATACGCAGTATTTT. Its translation is CASSSNRGDTQYF.

This clone appeared a single time. This sequence joins TRBV11-2 and TRBJ2-2; 7 bases are a match to TRBD1. The CDR3 is 16 amino acids. The V segment lost 5 bases and the J segment 4 bases; nucleotides outside the gene matches: 10. Germline CDR1 SGHAT, CDR2 FQNNGV. The CDR3 nucleotides read TGTGCCAGCAGCCCCCACCGGGACAGCGGCACCGGGGAGCTGTTTTTT. As protein: CASSPHRDSGTGELFF.

Concerning this clone itself: Relative to the germline gene, one junction end is altered; a read error may explain this. V gene TRBV2 combines with J gene TRBJ2-7, with 7 bases fitting TRBD1. CDR3 length equals 12 residues. CDR1 is SNHLY, CDR2 FYNNEI, per germline. CDR3: CASSGQGFKRQF. CDR3 nucleotide sequence: TGTGCCAGCAGTGGACAGGGTTTCAAACGTCAATTC. Looking up the rest from reference TRBV2 and TRBJ2-7 gives the full variable domain: EPEVTQTPSHQVTQMGQEVILRCVPISNHLYFYWYRQILGQKVEFLVSFYNNEISEKSEIFDDQFSVERPDGSNFTLKIRSTKLEDSAMYFCASSGQGFKRQFGPGTRLTVT.

V and J are TRBV19 and TRBJ1-1, with unresolved D. CDR1 is LNHDA, CDR2 SQIVND, per germline (reference sequence). The V gene lost 7 bases and the J gene lost 4 bases, with 13 bases spanning the gap. This CDR3 region has 13 residues. In nucleotides, the CDR3 is TGTGCCAGTAAAGAACGGTCGGGCACTGAAGCTTTCTTT. Translating it yields CASKERSGTEAFF.

V usage is TRBV6-6 and J usage is TRBJ2-3, with 7 bases matching TRBD1. The length of the CDR3 is 14 residues. V trimming: 7 bases; J trimming: 4 bases; junction bases outside the gene matches: 8. Looked up from germline, CDR1 is MNHNY and CDR2 is SVGAGI (reference sequence). The CDR3 DNA is TGTGCCAGCACCCGACAGGGACCATCAGATACGCAGTATTTT. Its translation is CASTRQGPSDTQYF.

V usage is TRBV6-1 and J usage is TRBJ2-1, with 10 bases lining up with TRBD2. With 2 bases clipped from V and 7 bases from J, the junction kept 8 bases outside the gene matches. Looked up from germline, CDR1 is MNHNS and CDR2 is SASEGT. The CDR3 runs to 16 residues. This CDR3 reads CASSETLGTSENEQFF. CDR3 sequence (DNA): TGTGCCAGCAGTGAAACCCTTGGGACTAGCGAGAATGAGCAGTTCTTC.

V and J are TRBV6-4 and TRBJ1-2, with TRBD1 matching 7 bases. Germline CDR1 and CDR2: MRHNA and SNTAGT. V lost 1 base to trimming and J lost 0 bases; unmatched junction nucleotides: 14. This CDR3 has 19 residues. The chain's CDR3 is CASSDWGRGTPLANYGYTF. The CDR3 DNA follows: TGTGCCAGCAGTGACTGGGGCAGGGGGACCCCCTTAGCTAACTATGGCTACACCTTC.

The V call is TRBV29-1, the J call TRBJ1-2, with 9 positions matching TRBD1. Germline CDR1 and CDR2: SQVTM and ANQGSEA. Trimming at V came to 4 bases and at J to 0 bases, leaving 0 bases not matched to a gene. This CDR3 spans 13 amino acids. CDR3: CSVGDRANYGYTF. In DNA, the CDR3 is TGCAGCGTTGGGGACAGGGCTAACTATGGCTACACCTTC. Full variable domain (rest looked up from reference TRBV29-1 and TRBJ1-2): SAVISQKPSRDICQRGTSLTIQCQVDSQVTMMFWYRQQPGQSLTLIATANQGSEATYESGFVIDKFPISRPNLTFSTLTVSNMSPEDSSIYLCSVGDRANYGYTFGSGTRLTVV.